The 6 T cell receptor beta chains below all came from one sample that was sequenced in a study of blood T cell repertoires in COVID-19 (dated by TCRdb to the early 2020s). The library was obtained by the immunoSEQ multiplex PCR assay. TCRdb re-hosts the immuneACCESS table, in-frame sequences only. Its copies lack some clones; in the studies checked, an unresolved V gene accounts for under half of them, and the cause for the rest is not known. The sample profile shows under 200,000 clones; roughly 88% of them were found once. The ten biggest clones cover 10% to 15% of the sample. Sequencing was carried out using PBMCs or T cells enriched from blood (not recorded which). Receptors originate from a woman in her fifties or sixties who had recovered from COVID-19.

The chain has TRBV5-4 and TRBJ1-3; D is uncertain. The V gene's germline CDR1 is SGHNT and CDR2 YYREEE (reference sequence). This CDR3 is 14 amino acids long. The V gene lost 3 bases and the J gene lost 0 bases, with 7 bases spanning the gap. The CDR3 nucleotides are TGTGCCAGCAGCTCCCCTTACTCTGGAAACACCATATATTTT. Protein: CASSSPYSGNTIYF.

The chain is built from TRBV30 and TRBJ1-1, with D possibly TRBD1 on 6 matching bases. CDR1 is GTSNPN, CDR2 SVGIG, per germline (reference sequence). Trimming shortened V by 1 base and J by 4 bases, and 10 bases separated the two germline ends. The CDR3 contains 13 residues. CDR3 region: CAWSGQGGTEAFF. CDR3 DNA sequence: TGTGCCTGGAGTGGCCAAGGGGGCACTGAAGCTTTCTTT.

This chain links TRBV6-1 with TRBJ1-5; D uncertain. Looked up from germline, CDR1 is MNHNS and CDR2 is SASEGT. V dropped 2 bases and J dropped 0 bases, with 8 bases sitting between them. The CDR3 is 15 amino acids. CDR3 coding DNA: TGTGCCAGCAGTGAAATGCGGAATAGCAATCAGCCCCAGCATTTT. It encodes CASSEMRNSNQPQHF.

The chain couples TRBV28 to TRBJ2-5; D unresolved. With 6 bases removed from V and 2 bases from J, the gap between germline ends came to 7 bases. CDR3 size: 12 residues. Per germline, CDR1 MDHEN and CDR2 SYDVKM. CDR3 loop: CASRQYQETQYF. The CDR3 DNA sequence: TGTGCCAGCAGACAATATCAAGAGACCCAGTACTTC.

The chain carries TRBV10-1 and TRBJ2-1; D might be TRBD2 (6 bases). The V end lost 9 bases, the J end lost 4 bases, and 16 bases lay between the germline ends. The CDR3 runs 14 residues. Germline CDR1 reads WNHNN; CDR2 reads SYGVQD (reference sequence). DNA for the CDR3: TGCGCCAGACCGGTCGGGGGAAAATACAATGAGCAGTTCTTC. Protein sequence: CARPVGGKYNEQFF.

V is TRBV12-5 and J is TRBJ1-6; D is ambiguous. V lost 0 bases, J lost 3 bases, and 9 bases lay in between. The CDR3 covers 16 residues. CDR1 is LGHNT, CDR2 FRNRAP, per germline. The CDR3 region is CASGLVQSVYNSPLHF. DNA for the CDR3: TGTGCTAGTGGTTTGGTACAAAGCGTCTATAATTCACCCCTCCACTTT.